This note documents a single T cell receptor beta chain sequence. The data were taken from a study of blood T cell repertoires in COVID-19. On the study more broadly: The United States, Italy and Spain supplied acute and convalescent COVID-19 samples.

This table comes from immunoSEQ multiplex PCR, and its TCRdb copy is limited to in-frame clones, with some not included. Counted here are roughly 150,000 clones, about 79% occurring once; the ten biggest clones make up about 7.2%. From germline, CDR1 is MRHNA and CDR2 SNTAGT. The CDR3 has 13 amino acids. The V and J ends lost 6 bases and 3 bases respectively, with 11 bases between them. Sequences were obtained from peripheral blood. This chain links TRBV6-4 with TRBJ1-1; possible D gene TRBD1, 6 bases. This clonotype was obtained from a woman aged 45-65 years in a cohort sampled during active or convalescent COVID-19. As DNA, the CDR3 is TGTGCCAGCAGCGAACAGGGTGACACTGAAGCTTTCTTT. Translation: CASSEQGDTEAFF.